Following are 3 T cell receptor beta chains from one sample sequenced in a study of blood T cell repertoires in COVID-19. Only in-frame clones appear in the TCRdb table, and some are missing; sequencing was by immunoSEQ multiplex PCR. The sample shows under 20,000 clones, about nine tenths of them seen only once. Sample: peripheral blood. Receptors were obtained from a human donor in a cohort sampled during active COVID-19.

This clone has just one count. The chain employs TRBV4-1 and TRBJ2-4, with D possibly TRBD2 on 6 matching bases. The CDR3 extends over 16 amino acids. V dropped 3 bases and J dropped 3 bases, with 15 bases sitting between them. CDR1 and CDR2 (germline): MGHRA, YSYEKL. CDR3 sequence reads: CASSQDPKGGKNIQYF. For the CDR3, the DNA is TGCGCCAGCAGCCAGGACCCCAAGGGAGGCAAAAACATTCAGTACTTC.

The chain combines TRBV9 with TRBJ2-1; TRBD2 might be the D (6 bases). The CDR3 extends over 14 amino acids. Trimming removed 4 bases from V and 7 bases from J, with 15 bases in between. CDR1 and CDR2 from the germline V gene are SGDLS and YYNGEE. CDR3 region: CASSPRRDWNEQFF. CDR3 bases: TGTGCCAGCAGCCCTCGTCGGGACTGGAATGAGCAGTTCTTC.

V usage is TRBV7-8 and J usage is TRBJ2-1; TRBD2 aligns across 11 bases. The CDR3 extends over 16 amino acids. The germline gives CDR1 SGHVS, CDR2 FQNEAQ. V dropped 1 base and J dropped 5; count of bases not matched to a gene: 4. This CDR3 reads CASSLGLAGGHNEQFF. The CDR3 DNA reads TGTGCCAGCAGCTTAGGGCTAGCGGGAGGTCACAATGAGCAGTTCTTC.